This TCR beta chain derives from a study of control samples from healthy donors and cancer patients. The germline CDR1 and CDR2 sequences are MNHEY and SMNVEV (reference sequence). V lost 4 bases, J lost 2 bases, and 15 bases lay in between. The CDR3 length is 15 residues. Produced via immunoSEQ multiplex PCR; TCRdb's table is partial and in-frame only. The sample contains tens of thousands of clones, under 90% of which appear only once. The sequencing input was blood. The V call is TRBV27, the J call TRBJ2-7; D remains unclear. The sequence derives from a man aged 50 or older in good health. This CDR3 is CASSSPGTATYEQYF. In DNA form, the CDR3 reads TGTGCCAGCAGTTCCCCCGGCACAGCAACCTACGAGCAGTACTTC.